The clone carrying this T cell receptor (beta chain) has just one count. Its target is unknown. This specimen belongs to a study of graft-versus-host responses after intestinal transplantation. Measured with immunoSEQ multiplex PCR; TCRdb has only the in-frame clones, and not every one. The table records about 64,000 clones, more than 90% of them present only once. The CDR3 consists of 18 residues. CDR1 SGHVS and CDR2 FNYEAQ come from the germline V gene. V was clipped by 0 bases and J by 0 bases; unmatched bases: 8. The TCR sequence derives from a human donor who was the organ donor for an intestinal transplant. Source: unstimulated CD8+ T cells sorted from spleen or lymph node cells, taken before transplant. The rearrangement links TRBV7-6 to TRBJ2-3; 8 nucleotides line up with TRBD2. CDR3: CASSLAWDSGASTDTQYF. CDR3 coding DNA: TGTGCCAGCAGCTTAGCGTGGGATAGCGGGGCTAGCACAGATACGCAGTATTTT.